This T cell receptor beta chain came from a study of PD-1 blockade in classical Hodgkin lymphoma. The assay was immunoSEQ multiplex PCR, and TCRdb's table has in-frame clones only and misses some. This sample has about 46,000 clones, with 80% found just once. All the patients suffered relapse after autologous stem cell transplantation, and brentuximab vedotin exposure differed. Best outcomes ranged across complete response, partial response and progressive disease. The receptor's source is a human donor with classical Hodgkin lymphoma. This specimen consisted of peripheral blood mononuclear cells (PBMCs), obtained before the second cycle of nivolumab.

The CDR3 DNA reads TGTGCCAGCAGTGATGGTGTTTCAGGGGCCGGCGGGGAGCTGTTTTTT. This translates into CASSDGVSGAGGELFF. The genes are TRBV2 and TRBJ2-2; tentatively, D is TRBD1 (6 bases). The ends were cut back, 3 bases at V and 7 bases at J, with 18 bases in the middle. This CDR3 is built from 16 residues. Germline V lookup: CDR1 SNHLY, CDR2 FYNNEI.